These T cell receptor beta chains were read from a single sample in a study of blood T cell repertoires in COVID-19. Sequenced by immunoSEQ multiplex PCR; TCRdb stores in-frame clones only, minus some. In the table there are under 250,000 clones, 83% of which are singletons. The specimen sequenced was PBMCs or T cells enriched from blood (not recorded which). The source of these receptors is a woman aged 35 to 49 who had been exposed to COVID-19. The CDR3 runs from the conserved cysteine through the conserved F or W. A D gene is named only where the DNA matches it firmly. Rows may omit the clone size; those that give it use once, few, many or a size class.

D: .
V: TRBV6-5
J: TRBJ1-2
size: .
CDR3: CASSSRLGGYTF
DNA: TGTGCCAGCAGCTCGAGATTGGGCGGCTACACCTTC

D: .
V: TRBV5-1
J: TRBJ1-1
size: .
CDR3: CASSHGQPNTEAFF
DNA: TGCGCCAGCAGTCACGGACAGCCGAACACTGAAGCTTTCTTT

D: TRBD1
V: TRBV14
J: TRBJ2-1
size: .
CDR3: CASSAQGAGYNEQFF
DNA: TGTGCCAGCAGCGCACAGGGGGCGGGATACAATGAGCAGTTCTTC

D: .
V: TRBV18
J: TRBJ2-7
size: .
CDR3: CASSPQGSRSYEQYF
DNA: TGTGCCAGCTCACCACAAGGGAGTAGGTCCTACGAGCAGTACTTC

D: .
V: TRBV19
J: TRBJ2-7
size: .
CDR3: CASSKVHGTPRSYEQYF
DNA: TGTGCCAGTAGTAAGGTTCACGGGACTCCACGCTCCTACGAGCAGTACTTC

D: TRBD2
V: TRBV9
J: TRBJ2-1
size: .
CDR3: CASSDRGLAVTYNEQFF
DNA: TGTGCCAGCAGTGACCGAGGACTAGCGGTGACCTACAATGAGCAGTTCTTC

D: .
V: TRBV2
J: TRBJ1-4
size: .
CDR3: CASSELDEKLFF
DNA: TGTGCCAGCAGTGAACTTGATGAAAAACTGTTTTTT

D: TRBD2
V: TRBV5-1
J: TRBJ2-5
size: .
CDR3: CASSPRTSGGVETQYF
DNA: TGCGCCAGCAGCCCAAGGACTAGCGGGGGAGTTGAGACCCAGTACTTC

D: .
V: TRBV7-9
J: TRBJ1-5
size: .
CDR3: CASSLDNSNQPQHF
DNA: TGTGCCAGCAGCCTGGACAATAGCAATCAGCCCCAGCATTTT

D: .
V: TRBV19
J: TRBJ2-6
size: .
CDR3: CASRGRGILANVLTF
DNA: TGTGCCAGTAGGGGCAGGGGCATATTGGCCAACGTCCTGACTTTC

D: .
V: TRBV19
J: TRBJ1-2
size: .
CDR3: CASSILGRAEGYTF
DNA: TGTGCCAGTAGTATCTTGGGCAGGGCAGAAGGCTACACCTTC

D: TRBD2
V: TRBV28
J: TRBJ2-7
size: .
CDR3: CASGPGGSYEQYF
DNA: TGTGCTTCCGGTCCGGGGGGCTCCTACGAGCAGTACTTC

D: TRBD2
V: TRBV29-1
J: TRBJ2-3
size: .
CDR3: CSVVGTSGGGSTDTQYF
DNA: TGCAGCGTTGTGGGAACTAGCGGGGGCGGGAGCACAGATACGCAGTATTTT

D: .
V: TRBV5-8
J: TRBJ2-5
size: .
CDR3: CASSAGGSSGTETQYF
DNA: TGTGCCAGCAGCGCCGGAGGGTCCAGCGGTACGGAGACCCAGTACTTC

D: TRBD1
V: TRBV5-1
J: TRBJ1-1
size: .
CDR3: CASSLRTTGSSLGTEAFF
DNA: TGCGCCAGCAGCTTAAGGACGACAGGGTCGAGTTTGGGGACTGAAGCTTTCTTT

D: .
V: TRBV14
J: TRBJ1-1
size: .
CDR3: CASSQDWWQDTEAFF
DNA: TGTGCCAGCAGCCAAGATTGGTGGCAGGACACTGAAGCTTTCTTT

D: .
V: TRBV7-2
J: TRBJ2-5
size: .
CDR3: CASSLNAGVGETQYF
DNA: TGTGCCAGCAGCTTAAACGCAGGGGTAGGGGAGACCCAGTACTTC

D: .
V: TRBV5-1
J: TRBJ2-2
size: .
CDR3: CASSGGLSTGELFF
DNA: TGCGCCAGCAGCGGAGGGTTAAGCACCGGGGAGCTGTTTTTT

D: TRBD2
V: TRBV6-4
J: TRBJ2-3
size: .
CDR3: CASSESSGADTQYF
DNA: TGTGCCAGCAGTGAGTCTAGCGGGGCAGATACGCAGTATTTT

D: TRBD1
V: TRBV7-9
J: TRBJ1-4
size: .
CDR3: CASSPTGGSTNEKLFF
DNA: TGTGCCAGCAGCCCAACAGGGGGCAGTACTAATGAAAAACTGTTTTTT

D: TRBD2
V: TRBV4-1
J: TRBJ2-1
size: .
CDR3: CASSQDGGAGSNEQFF
DNA: TGCGCCAGCAGCCAAGACGGGGGGGCCGGGAGCAATGAGCAGTTCTTC

D: .
V: TRBV6-5
J: TRBJ2-7
size: .
CDR3: CASSYDGGSYEQYF
DNA: TGTGCCAGCAGTTACGATGGCGGGTCATACGAGCAGTACTTC

D: TRBD1
V: TRBV5-5
J: TRBJ2-2
size: .
CDR3: CASSLKFGDRAAGELFF
DNA: TGTGCCAGCAGCTTAAAGTTTGGGGACAGGGCGGCCGGGGAGCTGTTTTTT

D: .
V: TRBV11-2
J: TRBJ2-1
size: once
CDR3: CASSSRGHSSYNEQFF
DNA: TGTGCCAGCAGCTCCCGGGGACACAGCTCCTACAATGAGCAGTTCTTC

D: TRBD1
V: TRBV19
J: TRBJ2-3
size: .
CDR3: CASTGDRGITDTQYF
DNA: TGTGCCAGTACAGGGGACAGGGGGATCACAGATACGCAGTATTTT

D: TRBD1
V: TRBV6-5
J: TRBJ2-2
size: .
CDR3: CASRPPRGRELFF
DNA: TGTGCCAGCAGACCCCCCAGGGGGCGTGAGCTGTTTTTT

D: .
V: TRBV7-3
J: TRBJ1-3
size: .
CDR3: CASSPAGDGNTIYF
DNA: TGTGCCAGCAGCCCCGCGGGAGATGGAAACACCATATATTTT

D: TRBD2
V: TRBV5-5
J: TRBJ2-3
size: .
CDR3: CASSYQSASGDYVNTDTQYF
DNA: TGTGCCAGCAGCTATCAATCGGCTAGCGGGGATTACGTAAACACAGATACGCAGTATTTT

D: TRBD1
V: TRBV7-9
J: TRBJ1-2
size: .
CDR3: CASRNQRQGKSRGYTF
DNA: TGTGCCAGCAGGAACCAGAGACAGGGAAAATCCCGCGGCTACACCTTC

D: .
V: TRBV7-2
J: TRBJ1-6
size: .
CDR3: CASSLEGLDSPLHF
DNA: TGTGCCAGCAGCTTAGAGGGGCTCGATTCACCCCTCCACTTT

D: .
V: TRBV12-3/TRBV12-4
J: TRBJ2-7
size: .
CDR3: CASSPVSYEQYF
DNA: TGTGCCAGCAGCCCTGTCTCCTACGAGCAGTACTTC

D: .
V: TRBV7-3
J: TRBJ2-1
size: .
CDR3: CASSLGLAFEQFF
DNA: TGTGCCAGCAGCTTAGGGCTAGCCTTTGAGCAGTTCTTC

D: TRBD1
V: TRBV28
J: TRBJ1-5
size: .
CDR3: CASSLSGFGRGQGGNQPQHF
DNA: TGTGCCAGCAGTTTATCAGGGTTCGGCAGGGGGCAAGGGGGCAATCAGCCCCAGCATTTT

D: TRBD1
V: TRBV2
J: TRBJ1-1
size: .
CDR3: CATRTGGTEAFF
DNA: TGTGCCACCAGGACAGGGGGCACTGAAGCTTTCTTT

D: .
V: TRBV5-4
J: TRBJ1-1
size: .
CDR3: CASSWDKNTEAFF
DNA: TGTGCCAGCAGCTGGGACAAGAACACTGAAGCTTTCTTT

D: .
V: TRBV7-2
J: TRBJ1-3
size: few
CDR3: CASSPTSGGFSGNTIYF
DNA: TGTGCCAGCAGCCCAACCTCCGGGGGTTTCTCTGGAAACACCATATATTTT

D: .
V: TRBV27
J: TRBJ1-2
size: .
CDR3: CASSLSRGLYGYTF
DNA: TGTGCCAGCAGTTTATCGCGAGGCCTCTATGGCTACACCTTC

D: TRBD1
V: TRBV5-4
J: TRBJ1-1
size: .
CDR3: CASRPDRGLTEAFF
DNA: TGTGCCAGCAGACCCGACAGGGGGCTCACTGAAGCTTTCTTT

D: .
V: TRBV7-8
J: TRBJ1-2
size: .
CDR3: CASSSMSDGYTF
DNA: TGTGCCAGCAGCTCCATGTCAGATGGCTACACCTTC

D: TRBD1
V: TRBV6-5
J: TRBJ2-1
size: .
CDR3: CASRTTGTGGYEQFF
DNA: TGTGCCAGCAGAACTACCGGGACAGGGGGCTATGAGCAGTTCTTC

D: .
V: TRBV3-1/TRBV3-2
J: TRBJ1-3
size: .
CDR3: CASSPGGIFRNTIYF
DNA: TGTGCCAGCAGCCCCGGCGGGATTTTCAGAAACACCATATATTTT

D: .
V: TRBV7-2
J: TRBJ2-5
size: few
CDR3: CASSLVASSQETQYF
DNA: TGTGCCAGCAGCTTAGTGGCATCCTCGCAAGAGACCCAGTACTTC

D: TRBD1
V: TRBV6-2/TRBV6-3
J: TRBJ1-2
size: .
CDR3: CASSYGDRIRGNGYTF
DNA: TGTGCCAGCAGTTACGGGGACAGGATTAGAGGTAATGGCTACACCTTC

D: TRBD1
V: TRBV4-3
J: TRBJ1-2
size: .
CDR3: CASSQDQGADYGYTF
DNA: TGCGCCAGCAGCCAAGATCAGGGGGCGGACTATGGCTACACCTTC

D: .
V: TRBV9
J: TRBJ1-2
size: few
CDR3: CASSVDSNYGYTF
DNA: TGTGCCAGCAGCGTAGACAGCAACTATGGCTACACCTTC

D: .
V: TRBV7-3
J: TRBJ2-6
size: once
CDR3: CASSLSPNSGANVLTF
DNA: TGTGCCAGCAGCCTCAGTCCAAACTCTGGGGCCAACGTCCTGACTTTC

D: .
V: TRBV5-1
J: TRBJ1-2
size: .
CDR3: CASSLTGRNYGYTF
DNA: TGCGCCAGCAGCTTGACAGGGAGAAACTATGGCTACACCTTC

D: TRBD1
V: TRBV4-1
J: TRBJ2-1
size: .
CDR3: CASSQRTGDEKFF
DNA: TGCGCCAGCAGCCAACGTACAGGGGACGAGAAATTCTTC

D: .
V: TRBV19
J: TRBJ1-4
size: .
CDR3: CASSISQGREKLFF
DNA: TGTGCCAGTAGTATTAGTCAGGGTCGAGAAAAACTGTTTTTT

D: .
V: TRBV12-5
J: TRBJ2-7
size: .
CDR3: CASGLGQGMDEQYF
DNA: TGTGCTAGTGGTTTGGGCCAGGGTATGGACGAGCAGTACTTC

D: .
V: TRBV21-1
J: TRBJ1-5
size: .
CDR3: CANGVQGAGNQPQHF
DNA: TGTGCCAACGGTGTTCAGGGGGCAGGGAATCAGCCCCAGCATTTT

D: .
V: TRBV6-5
J: TRBJ1-6
size: .
CDR3: CASSPTPGGLTPLHF
DNA: TGTGCCAGCAGCCCCACCCCGGGGGGGTTGACACCCCTCCACTTT

D: TRBD2
V: TRBV11-2
J: TRBJ2-1
size: .
CDR3: CASSPSGVYNEQFF
DNA: TGTGCCAGCAGCCCTAGCGGGGTCTACAATGAGCAGTTCTTC

D: .
V: TRBV4-1
J: TRBJ2-5
size: .
CDR3: CASSQGRSYQETQYF
DNA: TGCGCCAGCAGCCAGGGCAGGTCGTACCAAGAGACCCAGTACTTC

D: .
V: TRBV3-1/TRBV3-2
J: TRBJ1-1
size: .
CDR3: CASSKQQGNTEAFF
DNA: TGTGCCAGCAGCAAACAACAGGGGAACACTGAAGCTTTCTTT